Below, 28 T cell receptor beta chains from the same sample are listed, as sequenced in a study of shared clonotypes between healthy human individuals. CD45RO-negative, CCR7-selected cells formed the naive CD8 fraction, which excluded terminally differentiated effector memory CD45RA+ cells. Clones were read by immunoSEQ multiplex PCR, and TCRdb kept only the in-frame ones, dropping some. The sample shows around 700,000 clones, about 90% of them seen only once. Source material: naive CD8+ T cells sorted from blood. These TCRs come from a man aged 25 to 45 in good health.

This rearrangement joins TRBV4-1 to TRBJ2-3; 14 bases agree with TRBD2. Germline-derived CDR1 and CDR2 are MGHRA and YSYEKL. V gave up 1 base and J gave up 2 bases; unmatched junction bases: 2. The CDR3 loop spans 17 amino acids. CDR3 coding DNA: TGCGCCAGCAGCCAAGGACTAGCGGGAGGGCCCACAGATACGCAGTATTTT. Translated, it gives CASSQGLAGGPTDTQYF.

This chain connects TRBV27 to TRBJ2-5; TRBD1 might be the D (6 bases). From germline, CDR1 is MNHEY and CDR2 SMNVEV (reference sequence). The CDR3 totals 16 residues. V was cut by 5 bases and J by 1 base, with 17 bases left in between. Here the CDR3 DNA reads TGTGCCAGCAGTACACGATCCCAGGGGTCCCAAGAGACCCAGTACTTC. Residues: CASSTRSQGSQETQYF.

The CDR3 nucleotides read TGTGCCAGCAGTTTTCCGGACAGAATAGAGACCGGGGAGCTGTTTTTT. Translation: CASSFPDRIETGELFF. This chain connects TRBV28 to TRBJ2-2; TRBD1 might be the D (6 bases). V was trimmed by 3 bases and J by 5 bases, leaving 16 bases between them. The length of the CDR3 is 16 residues. Germline V gives CDR1 MDHEN, CDR2 SYDVKM.

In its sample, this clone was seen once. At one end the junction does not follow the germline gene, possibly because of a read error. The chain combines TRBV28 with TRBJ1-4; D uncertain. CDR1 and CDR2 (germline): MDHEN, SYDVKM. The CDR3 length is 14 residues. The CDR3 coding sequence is TGTGCCAGCAGTTTGGCCAGGAGGCCGCACTTGAGGGTTTTT. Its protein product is CASSLARRPHLRVF.

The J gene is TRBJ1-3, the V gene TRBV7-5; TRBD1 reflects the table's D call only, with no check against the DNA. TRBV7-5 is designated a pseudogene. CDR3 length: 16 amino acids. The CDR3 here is CVRSQHRGPSGNTIYF. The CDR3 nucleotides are TGTGTCAGAAGCCAGCATAGGGGGCCCTCTGGAAACACCATATATTTT.

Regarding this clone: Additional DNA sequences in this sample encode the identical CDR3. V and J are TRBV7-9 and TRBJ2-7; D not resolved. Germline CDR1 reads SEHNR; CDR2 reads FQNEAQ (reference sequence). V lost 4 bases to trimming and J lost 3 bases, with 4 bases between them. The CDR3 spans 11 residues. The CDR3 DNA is TGTGCCAGCAGCTCTCGCTACGAGCAGTACTTC. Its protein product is CASSSRYEQYF.

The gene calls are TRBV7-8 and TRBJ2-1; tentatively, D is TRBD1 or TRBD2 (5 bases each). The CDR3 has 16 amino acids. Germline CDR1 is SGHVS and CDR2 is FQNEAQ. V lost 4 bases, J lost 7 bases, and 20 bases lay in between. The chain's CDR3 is CASSSPSGPRRNEQFF. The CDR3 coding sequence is TGTGCCAGCAGCTCTCCATCGGGACCGAGGAGGAATGAGCAGTTCTTC.

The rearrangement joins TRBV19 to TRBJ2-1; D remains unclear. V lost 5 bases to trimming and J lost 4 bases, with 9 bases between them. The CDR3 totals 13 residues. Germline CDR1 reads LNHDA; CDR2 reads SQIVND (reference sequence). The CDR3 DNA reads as TGTGCCAGTAGTCTGTTTCGGTACAATGAGCAGTTCTTC. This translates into CASSLFRYNEQFF. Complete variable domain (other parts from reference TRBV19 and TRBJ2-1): DGGITQSPKYLFRKEGQNVTLSCEQNLNHDAMYWYRQDPGQGLRLIYYSQIVNDFQKGDIAEGYSVSREKKESFPLTVTSAQKNPTAFYLCASSLFRYNEQFFGPGTRLTVL.

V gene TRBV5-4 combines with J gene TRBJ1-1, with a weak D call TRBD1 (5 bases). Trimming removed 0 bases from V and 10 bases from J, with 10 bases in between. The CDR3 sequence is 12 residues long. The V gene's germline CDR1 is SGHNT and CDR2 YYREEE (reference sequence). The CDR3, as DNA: TGTGCCAGCAGCTTGGAGGCAGGGCGAGCTTTCTTT. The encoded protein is CASSLEAGRAFF.

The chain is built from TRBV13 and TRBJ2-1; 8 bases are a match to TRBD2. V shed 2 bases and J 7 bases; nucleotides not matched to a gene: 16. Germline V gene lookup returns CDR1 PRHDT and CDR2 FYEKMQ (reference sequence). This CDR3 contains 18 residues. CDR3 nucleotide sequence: TGTGCCAGCAGCTTAAGGCCCGCGAGTAGCGGGATGTGGAATGAGCAGTTCTTC. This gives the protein CASSLRPASSGMWNEQFF.

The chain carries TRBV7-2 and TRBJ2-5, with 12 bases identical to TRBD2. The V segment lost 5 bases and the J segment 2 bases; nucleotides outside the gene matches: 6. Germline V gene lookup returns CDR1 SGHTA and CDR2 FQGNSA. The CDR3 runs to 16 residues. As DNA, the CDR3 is TGTGCCAGCAGCGTAGGACTAGCGGGGATACAAGAGACCCAGTACTTC. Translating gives CASSVGLAGIQETQYF.

The DNA for the CDR3 is TGTGCCAGCAGCGTAGGCGGGACTACCTACAATGAGCAGTTCTTC. It codes for CASSVGGTTYNEQFF. The chain joins TRBV9 to TRBJ2-1, with TRBD2 matching 7 bases. The germline CDR1 and CDR2 sequences are SGDLS and YYNGEE. The ends lost 0 bases at V and 2 bases at J; junction bases unmatched: 2. CDR3 size: 15 residues.

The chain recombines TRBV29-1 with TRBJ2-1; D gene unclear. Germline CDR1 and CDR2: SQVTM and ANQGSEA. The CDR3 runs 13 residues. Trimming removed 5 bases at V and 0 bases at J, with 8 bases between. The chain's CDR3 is CSVWVSSYNEQFF. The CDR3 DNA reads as TGCAGCGTTTGGGTGAGCTCCTACAATGAGCAGTTCTTC.

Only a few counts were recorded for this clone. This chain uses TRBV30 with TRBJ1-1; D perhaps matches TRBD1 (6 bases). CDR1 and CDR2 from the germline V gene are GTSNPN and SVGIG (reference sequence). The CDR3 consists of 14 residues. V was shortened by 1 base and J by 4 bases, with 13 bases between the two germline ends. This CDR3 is CAWSDGTGSTEAFF. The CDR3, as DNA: TGTGCCTGGAGTGATGGAACAGGGTCCACTGAAGCTTTCTTT.

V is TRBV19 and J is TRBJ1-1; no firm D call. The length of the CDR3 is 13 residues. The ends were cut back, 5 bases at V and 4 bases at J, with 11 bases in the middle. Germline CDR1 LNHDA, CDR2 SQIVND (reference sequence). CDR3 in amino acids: CASSQGRTTEAFF. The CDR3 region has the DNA TGTGCCAGTAGTCAAGGACGGACCACTGAAGCTTTCTTT.

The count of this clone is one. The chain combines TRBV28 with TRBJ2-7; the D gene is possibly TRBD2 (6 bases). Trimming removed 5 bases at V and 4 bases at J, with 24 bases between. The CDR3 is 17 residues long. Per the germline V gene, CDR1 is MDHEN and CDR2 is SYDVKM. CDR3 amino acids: CASSPGWGESWSYEQYF. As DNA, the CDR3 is TGTGCCAGCAGTCCCGGGTGGGGGGAGTCGTGGTCTTACGAGCAGTACTTC.

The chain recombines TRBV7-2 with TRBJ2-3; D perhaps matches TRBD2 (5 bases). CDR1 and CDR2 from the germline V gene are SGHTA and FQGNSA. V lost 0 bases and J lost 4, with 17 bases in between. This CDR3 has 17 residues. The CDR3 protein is CASSLARTTRGPDTQYF. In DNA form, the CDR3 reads TGTGCCAGCAGCTTAGCCCGGACCACCCGAGGGCCAGATACGCAGTATTTT.

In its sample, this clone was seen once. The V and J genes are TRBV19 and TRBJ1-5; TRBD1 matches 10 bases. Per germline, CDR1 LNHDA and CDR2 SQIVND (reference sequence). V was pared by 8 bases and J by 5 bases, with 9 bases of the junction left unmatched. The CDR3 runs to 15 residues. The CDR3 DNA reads TGTGCCAGTCAAGAGGACAGGGGGTTGGATCAGCCCCAGCATTTT. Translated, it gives CASQEDRGLDQPQHF.

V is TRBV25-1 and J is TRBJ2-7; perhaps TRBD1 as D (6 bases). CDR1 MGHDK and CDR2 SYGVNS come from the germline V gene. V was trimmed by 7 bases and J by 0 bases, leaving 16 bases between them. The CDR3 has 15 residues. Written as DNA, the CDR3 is TGTGCCAGCACCCCGACAGGACCCTTCTCCTACGAGCAGTACTTC. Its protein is CASTPTGPFSYEQYF.

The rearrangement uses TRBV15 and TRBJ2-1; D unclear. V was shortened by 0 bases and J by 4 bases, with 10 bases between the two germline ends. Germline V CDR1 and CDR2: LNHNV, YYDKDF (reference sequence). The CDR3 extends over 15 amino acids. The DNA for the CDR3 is TGTGCCACCAGCAGAGAAGAAGAACTTTACAATGAGCAGTTCTTC. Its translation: CATSREEELYNEQFF.

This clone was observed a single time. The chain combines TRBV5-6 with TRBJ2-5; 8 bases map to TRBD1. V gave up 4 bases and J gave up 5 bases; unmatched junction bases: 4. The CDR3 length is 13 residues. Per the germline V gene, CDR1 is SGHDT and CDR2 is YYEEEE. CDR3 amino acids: CASSQGARETQYF. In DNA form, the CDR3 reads TGTGCCAGCAGCCAGGGGGCGCGGGAGACCCAGTACTTC.

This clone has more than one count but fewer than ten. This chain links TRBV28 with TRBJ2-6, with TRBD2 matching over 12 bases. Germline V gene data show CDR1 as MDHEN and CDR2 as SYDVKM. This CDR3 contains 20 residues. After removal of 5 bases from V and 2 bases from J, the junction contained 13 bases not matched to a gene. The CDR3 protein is CASSGAGWRLAGAGANVLTF. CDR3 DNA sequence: TGTGCCAGCAGTGGGGCTGGGTGGAGACTAGCGGGAGCTGGGGCCAACGTCCTGACTTTC.

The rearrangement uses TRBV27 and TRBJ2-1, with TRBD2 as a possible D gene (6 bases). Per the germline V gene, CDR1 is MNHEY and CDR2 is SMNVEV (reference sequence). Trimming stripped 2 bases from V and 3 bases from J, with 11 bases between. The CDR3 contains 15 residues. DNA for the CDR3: TGTGCCAGCAGTTTAGGGCTAGCGCTCTACAATGAGCAGTTCTTC. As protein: CASSLGLALYNEQFF.

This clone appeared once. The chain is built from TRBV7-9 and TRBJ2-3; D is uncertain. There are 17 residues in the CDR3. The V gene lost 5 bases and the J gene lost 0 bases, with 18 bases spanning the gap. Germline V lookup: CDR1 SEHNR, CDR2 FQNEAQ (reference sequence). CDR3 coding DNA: TGTGCCAGCAGCCCCACACGCGGTTGGCGGAGCACAGATACGCAGTATTTT. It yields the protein CASSPTRGWRSTDTQYF.

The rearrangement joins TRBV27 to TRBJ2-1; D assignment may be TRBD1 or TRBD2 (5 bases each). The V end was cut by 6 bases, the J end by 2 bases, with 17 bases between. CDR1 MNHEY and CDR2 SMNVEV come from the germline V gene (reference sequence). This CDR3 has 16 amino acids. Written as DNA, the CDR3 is TGTGCCAGCAGGGACATCAGCAGCGGAACCTACAATGAGCAGTTCTTC. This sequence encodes CASRDISSGTYNEQFF.

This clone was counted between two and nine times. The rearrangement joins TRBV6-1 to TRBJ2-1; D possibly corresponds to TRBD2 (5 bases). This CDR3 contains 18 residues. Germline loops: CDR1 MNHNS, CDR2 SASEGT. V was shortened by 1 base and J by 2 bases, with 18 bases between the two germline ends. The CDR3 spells CASSEVDPGIRAYNEQFF. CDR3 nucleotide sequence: TGTGCCAGCAGTGAAGTGGACCCGGGGATCCGGGCCTACAATGAGCAGTTCTTC.

DNA for the CDR3: TGTGCCAGCAGCTTAGCGCGGGGGACAGGGTCCAGTGAGCAGTTCTTC. It yields the protein CASSLARGTGSSEQFF. The rearrangement joins TRBV7-9 to TRBJ2-1; 9 positions agree with TRBD1. V lost 0 bases, J lost 9 bases, and 9 bases stayed unmatched. The CDR3 consists of 16 residues. The germline V gene has CDR1 SEHNR and CDR2 FQNEAQ (reference sequence).

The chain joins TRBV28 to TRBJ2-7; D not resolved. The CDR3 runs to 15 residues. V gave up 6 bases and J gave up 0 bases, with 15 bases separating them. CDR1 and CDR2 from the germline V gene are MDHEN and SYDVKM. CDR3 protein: CASRFTVPDSYEQYF. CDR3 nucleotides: TGTGCCAGCAGATTTACAGTACCCGACTCCTACGAGCAGTACTTC.